This T cell receptor beta chain originates from a study of T cell changes during pregnancy in multiple sclerosis. The CDR3 consists of 16 residues. Germline trimming cut 5 bases from V and 3 bases from J; bases unmatched to any gene: 7. Germline V gene sequence: CDR1 SQVTM, CDR2 ANQGSEA. Here immunoSEQ multiplex PCR was the method, and the copy in TCRdb shows in-frame clones only, minus some. The table has about 56,000 clones, approximately 86% seen once. The source is a female donor with multiple sclerosis, enrolled in a pregnancy study. The chain couples TRBV29-1 to TRBJ2-1; TRBD2 matches at 13 bases. The sample consisted of CD4+ T cells from peripheral blood mononuclear cells, taken in the third trimester of pregnancy. This CDR3 reads CSVQLTSGGIYNEQFF. As DNA, the CDR3 is TGCAGCGTTCAACTGACTAGCGGGGGGATCTACAATGAGCAGTTCTTC.